One sample yielded the 26 T cell receptor beta chains listed below, sequenced in a study of multiple sclerosis patients with progressive multifocal leukoencephalopathy (dated by TCRdb to the late 2010s). In light of the paper, this sample's time point label describes: before natalizumab initiation. Libraries were built with the immunoSEQ multiplex PCR assay. TCRdb took over this immuneACCESS table, retaining in-frame rearrangements with V and J assigned. Such tables are incomplete; in checked studies, under half of the missing clones stem from an unresolved V gene, and the remainder is unexplained. Across this sample there are 25,000 to 35,000 clones, with around 93% seen only once. The top ten clones comprise about 1.9% of the sample. Sequencing was done on a sample of PBMCs. Every receptor here comes from a man younger than 45 with multiple sclerosis.

This rearrangement joins TRBV6-1 to TRBJ1-5; D unresolved. V was cut by 2 bases and J by 10 bases, with 18 bases left in between. CDR1 is MNHNS and CDR2 is SASEGT in the germline V gene. The CDR3 totals 15 residues. The CDR3 sequence: CASSEILGPGRPQHF. The CDR3 DNA sequence: TGTGCCAGCAGTGAAATACTCGGGCCGGGGAGACCCCAGCATTTT.

This chain joins TRBV6-5 and TRBJ1-4; 7 nucleotides match TRBD1. This CDR3 region has 12 residues. Trimming cost V 4 bases and J 11 bases; bases outside gene matches: 4. Germline assignment: CDR1 MNHEY and CDR2 SVGAGI. This CDR3 reads CASSLDRLKLFF. DNA for the CDR3: TGTGCCAGCAGTTTGGACAGGCTCAAACTGTTTTTT.

This chain connects TRBV4-2 to TRBJ2-1; TRBD2 agrees at 7 bases. V was clipped by 1 base and J by 4 bases; unmatched bases: 1. Germline lookup yields CDR1 LGHNA and CDR2 YNFKEQ. The CDR3 totals 14 residues. The CDR3 DNA is TGTGCCAGCAGCCAAGGAGCGGGGTACAATGAGCAGTTCTTC. Translated: CASSQGAGYNEQFF.

The chain links TRBV11-2 to TRBJ2-1, with TRBD2 identical over 15 bases. The junction had 5 bases not matched to a gene; V was cut back by 2 bases and J by 6 bases. Germline values: CDR1 SGHAT, CDR2 FQNNGV. This CDR3 has 17 residues. CDR3 in amino acids: CASSLPGLAGGFNEQFF. The CDR3 nucleotides read TGTGCCAGCAGCTTACCCGGACTAGCGGGAGGGTTCAATGAGCAGTTCTTC.

The chain combines TRBV4-3 with TRBJ1-2; D is ambiguous. Germline-derived CDR1 and CDR2 are LGHNA and YSLEER. V was shortened by 0 bases and J by 4 bases, with 12 bases between the two germline ends. The CDR3 consists of 15 residues. The CDR3 sequence: CASSQDRIGSYGYTF. Here the CDR3 DNA reads TGCGCCAGCAGCCAAGATAGGATTGGAAGCTATGGCTACACCTTC.

The V call is TRBV28, the J call TRBJ2-5; possibly TRBD1 for D (6 bases). CDR1 and CDR2 (germline): MDHEN, SYDVKM. V was trimmed by 1 base and J by 4 bases, leaving 10 bases between them. This CDR3 spans 14 amino acids. The CDR3: CASSLYRDGETQYF. As DNA, the CDR3 is TGTGCCAGCAGTTTATACAGGGATGGAGAGACCCAGTACTTC.

The chain couples TRBV5-1 to TRBJ1-4; no firm D call. This CDR3 has 16 amino acids. V dropped 7 bases and J dropped 0 bases, with 16 bases sitting between them. The germline V gene has CDR1 SGHRS and CDR2 YFSETQ. The CDR3 reads CASGSGQTTTNEKLFF. CDR3 bases: TGCGCCAGCGGGTCCGGGCAGACTACAACTAATGAAAAACTGTTTTTT. Complete variable domain (other parts from reference TRBV5-1 and TRBJ1-4): KAGVTQTPRYLIKTRGQQVTLSCSPISGHRSVSWYQQTPGQGLQFLFEYFSETQRNKGNFPGRFSGRQFSNSRSEMNVSTLELGDSALYLCASGSGQTTTNEKLFFGSGTQLSVL.

The V gene is TRBV5-1, the J gene TRBJ2-3; 8 nucleotides line up with TRBD2. After removal of 0 bases from V and 1 base from J, the junction contained 1 base not matched to a gene. The CDR3 sequence is 15 residues long. Germline V lookup: CDR1 SGHRS, CDR2 YFSETQ. The CDR3 DNA sequence: TGCGCCAGCAGCTTGGCGGGAGGGCGCACAGATACGCAGTATTTT. Translation: CASSLAGGRTDTQYF.

J is TRBJ2-7 and V is TRBV7-8; 8 nucleotides line up with TRBD2. Per germline, CDR1 SGHVS and CDR2 FQNEAQ. Trimming took 8 bases from V and 6 from J; bases not matched to a gene: 12. The CDR3 has 14 residues. CDR3 loop: CASFSLAGGREQYF. DNA for the CDR3: TGTGCCAGCTTTTCGCTGGCGGGAGGTCGCGAGCAGTACTTC.

This sequence joins TRBV5-1 and TRBJ2-5; D is possibly TRBD1 (5 bases). This CDR3 comprises 16 residues. V gave up 2 bases and J gave up 6 bases, with 20 bases separating them. CDR1 and CDR2 from the germline V gene are SGHRS and YFSETQ. The CDR3 DNA follows: TGCGCCAGCAGCTTCGGTACAGGTCAAGGAACGAAGACCCAGTACTTC. This gives the protein CASSFGTGQGTKTQYF.

The genes are TRBV28 and TRBJ2-7, with D possibly TRBD1 on 5 matching bases. CDR1 and CDR2 from the germline V gene are MDHEN and SYDVKM. This CDR3 spans 13 amino acids. Trimming cost V 6 bases and J 2 bases, with 11 bases left between them. CDR3 amino acids: CASRTQGTYEQYV. The CDR3 coding sequence is TGTGCCAGCAGGACTCAGGGAACCTACGAGCAGTACGTC.

V is TRBV5-6 and J is TRBJ2-7; 10 bases map to TRBD2. There are 14 residues in the CDR3. The trim removed 4 bases at V and 8 bases at J, leaving 9 bases unmatched. The V gene's germline CDR1 is SGHDT and CDR2 YYEEEE. The DNA of the CDR3 is TGTGCCAGCAGCGTCGAGGGGACTAGCGATCAGCAGTACTTC. Amino acid sequence: CASSVEGTSDQQYF.

The chain is built from TRBV7-2 and TRBJ2-7, with 11 bases matching TRBD2. Germline V lookup: CDR1 SGHTA, CDR2 FQGNSA. The CDR3 loop spans 14 amino acids. The trim removed 2 bases at V and 7 bases at J, leaving 4 bases unmatched. The CDR3 reads CASSLTSGRGEQYV. CDR3 nucleotide sequence: TGTGCCAGCAGCTTAACTAGCGGGAGAGGTGAGCAGTACGTC.

V is TRBV4-3 and J is TRBJ1-5; no reliable D call. With 3 bases removed from V and 2 bases from J, the gap between germline ends came to 5 bases. This CDR3 comprises 13 residues. The V gene's germline CDR1 is LGHNA and CDR2 YSLEER. In DNA, the CDR3 is TGCGCCAGCAGCCAGGGCGGCAATCAGCCCCAGCATTTT. Translation: CASSQGGNQPQHF.

The chain has TRBV5-6 and TRBJ1-4, with D possibly TRBD1 on 5 matching bases. Deletions cut 0 bases from V and 7 bases from J, with 25 bases between. CDR3 size: 19 residues. From germline, CDR1 is SGHDT and CDR2 YYEEEE. The CDR3 DNA reads TGTGCCAGCAGCTTGGCTGGCGTACAGGACCACTTACTGGCTGAAAAACTGTTTTTT. The encoded protein is CASSLAGVQDHLLAEKLFF.

The rearrangement links TRBV29-1 to TRBJ2-7; TRBD2 matches 12 bases. After removal of 0 bases from V and 6 bases from J, the junction contained 6 bases not matched to a gene. The CDR3 spans 15 residues. Germline V lookup: CDR1 SQVTM, CDR2 ANQGSEA. The CDR3: CSVEDGRLAGAEQYF. The CDR3 nucleotides are TGCAGCGTTGAAGATGGTCGACTAGCGGGGGCCGAGCAGTACTTC.

This chain links TRBV6-1 with TRBJ2-5, with D perhaps matching TRBD2 (5 bases). Trimming stripped 9 bases from V and 7 bases from J, with 21 bases between. Germline values: CDR1 MNHNS, CDR2 SASEGT. The CDR3 consists of 14 residues. The CDR3 nucleotides are TGTGCCAGTAATGGGAACCCCGAACTAGGGACCCAGTACTTC. This encodes CASNGNPELGTQYF.

The V call is TRBV18, the J call TRBJ2-1; 7 bases are a match to TRBD1. Germline CDR1 reads KGHSH; CDR2 reads LQKENI. J was trimmed by 6 bases and V by 3 bases; bases with no gene match: 8. This CDR3 is 15 amino acids long. The CDR3 nucleotides are TGTGCCAGCTCACCCTTTGACGGACAGGTCAATGAGCAGTTCTTC. Encoded protein: CASSPFDGQVNEQFF.

The genes are TRBV2 and TRBJ2-7; no reliable D call. V shed 1 base and J shed 12 bases, with 16 bases lying between them. CDR1 is SNHLY, CDR2 FYNNEI, per germline. The CDR3 is 13 residues long. CDR3 sequence reads: CASSEGPAMRWYF. The CDR3 nucleotides are TGTGCCAGCAGTGAAGGACCAGCTATGAGGTGGTACTTC.

This sequence joins TRBV9 and TRBJ2-1; D is uncertain. V was pared by 2 bases and J by 0 bases, with 6 bases between. Germline V lookup: CDR1 SGDLS, CDR2 YYNGEE. The CDR3 has 14 amino acids. As DNA, the CDR3 is TGTGCCAGCAGCGTGGGCGGCTCCTACAATGAGCAGTTCTTC. This codes for CASSVGGSYNEQFF.

This chain connects TRBV10-3 to TRBJ1-5; no reliable D call. The CDR3 contains 10 residues. Germline V gives CDR1 ENHRY, CDR2 SYGVKD. The ends were cut back, 11 bases at V and 5 bases at J, with 7 bases in the middle. The CDR3 reads CAFPHQPQHF. In nucleotides, the CDR3 is TGTGCCTTTCCCCATCAGCCCCAGCATTTT.

V is TRBV7-2 and J is TRBJ1-1; no definite D call. The CDR3 is 13 amino acids. Germline V gene lookup returns CDR1 SGHTA and CDR2 FQGNSA. Trimming took 5 bases from V and 8 from J, leaving 15 bases between them. CDR3 in DNA: TGTGCCAGCAGCCGCCGGCCGGCGGTAGAAGCTTTCTTT. This translates into CASSRRPAVEAFF.

The V call is TRBV15, the J call TRBJ2-1, with D maybe TRBD2 (5 bases). Germline loops: CDR1 LNHNV, CDR2 YYDKDF (reference sequence). Trimming removed 0 bases from V and 9 bases from J, with 18 bases in between. CDR3 length: 16 amino acids. CDR3 protein: CATSRDLAGLGGEQFF. Written as DNA, the CDR3 is TGTGCCACCAGCAGAGATCTGGCGGGCCTGGGCGGTGAGCAGTTCTTC.

This chain joins TRBV5-1 and TRBJ2-5; either TRBD1 or TRBD2 may supply D (5 bases each). Germline lookup yields CDR1 SGHRS and CDR2 YFSETQ. Deletions cut 2 bases from V and 5 bases from J, with 13 bases between. This CDR3 comprises 14 residues. In DNA, the CDR3 is TGCGCCAGCAGCTTACAAGGGGCGGGCGAGACCCAGTACTTC. It yields the protein CASSLQGAGETQYF.

This chain joins TRBV10-2 and TRBJ1-2; 9 bases agree with TRBD1. CDR3 size: 14 residues. V lost 6 bases, J lost 8 bases, and 10 bases stayed unmatched. In germline, CDR1 is WSHSY, CDR2 SAAADI. CDR3 loop: CASRYAGTGTGYTF. CDR3 DNA sequence: TGCGCCAGCAGGTACGCCGGGACAGGGACGGGCTACACCTTC.

This chain uses TRBV9 with TRBJ2-3; unclear D gene. V gave up 0 bases and J gave up 0 bases, with 8 bases separating them. Germline CDR1 reads SGDLS; CDR2 reads YYNGEE. This CDR3 comprises 15 residues. The CDR3 nucleotides read TGTGCCAGCAGCGTAGAGGGCCACAGCACAGATACGCAGTATTTT. This codes for CASSVEGHSTDTQYF.